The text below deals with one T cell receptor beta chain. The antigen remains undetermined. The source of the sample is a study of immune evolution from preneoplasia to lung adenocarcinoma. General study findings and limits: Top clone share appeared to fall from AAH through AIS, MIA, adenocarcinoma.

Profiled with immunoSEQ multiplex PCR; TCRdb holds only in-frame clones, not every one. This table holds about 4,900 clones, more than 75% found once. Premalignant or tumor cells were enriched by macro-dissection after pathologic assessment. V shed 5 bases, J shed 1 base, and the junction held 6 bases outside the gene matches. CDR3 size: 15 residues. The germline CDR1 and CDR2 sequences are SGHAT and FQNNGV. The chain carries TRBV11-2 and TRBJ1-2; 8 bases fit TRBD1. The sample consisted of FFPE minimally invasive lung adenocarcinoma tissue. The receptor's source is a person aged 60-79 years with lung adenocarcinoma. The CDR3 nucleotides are TGTGCCAGCAGCGGTACAGGGGGATTTAACTATGGCTACACCTTC. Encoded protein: CASSGTGGFNYGYTF. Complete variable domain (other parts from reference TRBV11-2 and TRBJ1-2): EAGVAQSPRYKIIEKRQSVAFWCNPISGHATLYWYQQILGQGPKLLIQFQNNGVVDDSQLPKDRFSAERLKGVDSTLKIQPAKLEDSAVYLCASSGTGGFNYGYTFGSGTRLTVV.